This record concerns one TCR beta chain sequence. Some clones are missing from TCRdb's copy, which holds only in-frame ones; the method was immunoSEQ multiplex PCR. The repertoire consists of 950,000 to 1,100,000 clones, with under 80% occurring once and the leading ten covering about 1.5%. The sample comes from a study of shared clonotypes between healthy human individuals. Germline CDR1 and CDR2: MNHNS and SASEGT. The CDR3 is made up of 14 amino acids. V was cut by 1 base and J by 7 bases, with 11 bases left in between. This TCR was recovered from a young man in good health. The rearrangement links TRBV6-1 to TRBJ1-5; D may be TRBD1 (5 bases). Sequences were obtained from memory CD4+ T cells sorted from blood. Regarding subset: CD45RA-negative fraction. CDR3 in amino acids: CASSEEAGRQPQHF. The CDR3 coding sequence is TGTGCCAGCAGTGAAGAGGCAGGGAGGCAGCCCCAGCATTTT.